Below, 11 T cell receptor beta chains from the same sample are listed, as sequenced in a study of Ad26.COV2.S vaccination and SARS-CoV-2 variants. Assay used: immunoSEQ multiplex PCR; TCRdb lists only in-frame clones, some missing. The profile shows 290,000 or so clones, around 87% of them singletons. Treatment indicated: over 15 received Ad26.COV2.S at low or high dose, single or two shots; roughly five received placebo; per-sample allocation not given. Samples were taken on day 63 after the first vaccine or placebo injection. The sample in question was peripheral blood, obtained in a trial of Ad26.COV2.S vaccine versus placebo. These receptors were collected from a person between 18 and 65 years old who received the Ad26.COV2.S COVID-19 vaccine or a placebo.

This chain joins TRBV2 and TRBJ1-2; D not certain. CDR1 SNHLY and CDR2 FYNNEI come from the germline V gene. With 1 base removed from V and 3 bases from J, the gap between germline ends came to 3 bases. The CDR3 has 12 residues. As DNA, the CDR3 is TGTGCCAGCAGTGAAGAGGACTATGGCTACACCTTC. Amino acids: CASSEEDYGYTF.

The V call is TRBV9, the J call TRBJ2-4, with D perhaps matching TRBD1 (6 bases). The CDR3 sequence is 15 residues long. Trimming left V 0 bases short and J 7 bases short, with 14 bases between. Looked up from germline, CDR1 is SGDLS and CDR2 is YYNGEE. The CDR3 loop reads CASSVGDWGPNIQYF. CDR3 DNA sequence: TGTGCCAGCAGCGTAGGAGACTGGGGGCCTAACATTCAGTACTTC.

This clone occurred once. CDR3 nucleotide sequence: TGTGCCAGCAGCTCCCTAGGGAGCTCCATGAACACTGAAGCTTTCTTT. Translation: CASSSLGSSMNTEAFF. V gene TRBV7-9 combines with J gene TRBJ1-1; D gene uncertain. CDR3 size: 16 residues. Per the germline V gene, CDR1 is SEHNR and CDR2 is FQNEAQ (reference sequence). V lost 4 bases, J lost 0 bases, and 15 bases lay in between.

The rearrangement joins TRBV7-2 to TRBJ2-5; D gene ambiguous. Trimming took off 4 bases at V and 8 bases at J, with 17 bases between the two ends. This CDR3 has 14 amino acids. Looked up from germline, CDR1 is SGHTA and CDR2 is FQGNSA. The CDR3 region has the DNA TGTGCCAGCAGCTCCCAAGTCTTTTCTAGTACCCAGTACTTC. This codes for CASSSQVFSSTQYF.

V is TRBV19 and J is TRBJ2-5; 7 nucleotides align to TRBD2. This CDR3 is built from 14 residues. V lost 5 bases to trimming and J lost 3 bases; unmatched junction nucleotides: 6. Per germline, CDR1 LNHDA and CDR2 SQIVND (reference sequence). The CDR3 DNA sequence: TGTGCCAGTAGTTTCAGCGGGACTAAAGAGACCCAGTACTTC. It specifies CASSFSGTKETQYF.

The chain uses TRBV19 and TRBJ1-1; the D gene is possibly TRBD1 (5 bases). Germline-derived CDR1 and CDR2 are LNHDA and SQIVND (reference sequence). This CDR3 is 12 amino acids long. With 7 bases removed from V and 7 bases from J, the gap between germline ends came to 13 bases. The CDR3 nucleotides are TGTGCCAGTACCAGGGACTTGGGTGAAGCTTTCTTT. Residues: CASTRDLGEAFF.

This clone was counted only a few times. Other DNA sequences from this sample encode an identical CDR3 as well. V usage is TRBV3-1 (or the pseudogene TRBV3-2) and J usage is TRBJ1-1; D uncertain. The CDR3 sequence is 13 residues long. Trimming took off 4 bases at V and 1 base at J, with 7 bases between the two ends. The germline V gene has CDR1 LGHDT and CDR2 YNNKEL (reference sequence). DNA of the CDR3: TGTGCCAGCAGCCGGACGGGGAACACTGAAGCTTTCTTT. Amino acids: CASSRTGNTEAFF.

V is TRBV5-1 and J is TRBJ2-7; D not certain. Germline V CDR1 and CDR2: SGHRS, YFSETQ. This CDR3 is built from 15 residues. Trimming pared 2 bases from V and 4 bases from J, leaving 16 bases between. CDR3: CASSLTGGPFYEQYF. CDR3 in DNA: TGCGCCAGCAGCTTAACGGGCGGCCCATTTTACGAGCAGTACTTC.

The CDR3 nucleotides are TGTGCCAGCAGCTTGGGCCCCCAGGGGGCCGCTTTCTTT. This codes for CASSLGPQGAAFF. The chain is built from TRBV5-5 and TRBJ1-1, with 8 bases fitting TRBD1. Looked up from germline, CDR1 is SGHKS and CDR2 is YYEKEE (reference sequence). Unmatched junction bases numbered 6, after V lost 0 bases and J lost 11 bases. CDR3 length: 13 amino acids.

The chain recombines TRBV5-4 with TRBJ2-1, with TRBD2 matching over 11 bases. The length of the CDR3 is 16 residues. Germline loops: CDR1 SGHNT, CDR2 YYREEE (reference sequence). Unmatched junction bases numbered 7, after V lost 4 bases and J lost 4 bases. CDR3 sequence reads: CASSQLAGGLYNEQFF. For the CDR3, the DNA is TGTGCCAGCAGCCAGCTAGCGGGGGGCCTATACAATGAGCAGTTCTTC.

This clone was seen only once. This chain connects TRBV6-5 to TRBJ1-5; 7 nucleotides line up with TRBD1. This CDR3 contains 14 residues. Trimming removed 7 bases from V and 4 bases from J; junction bases left unmatched: 7. Germline CDR1 reads MNHEY; CDR2 reads SVGAGI. The CDR3 DNA reads TGTGCCAGCAAGGGTCGGGACAGAAATCAGCCCCAGCATTTT. It codes for CASKGRDRNQPQHF.